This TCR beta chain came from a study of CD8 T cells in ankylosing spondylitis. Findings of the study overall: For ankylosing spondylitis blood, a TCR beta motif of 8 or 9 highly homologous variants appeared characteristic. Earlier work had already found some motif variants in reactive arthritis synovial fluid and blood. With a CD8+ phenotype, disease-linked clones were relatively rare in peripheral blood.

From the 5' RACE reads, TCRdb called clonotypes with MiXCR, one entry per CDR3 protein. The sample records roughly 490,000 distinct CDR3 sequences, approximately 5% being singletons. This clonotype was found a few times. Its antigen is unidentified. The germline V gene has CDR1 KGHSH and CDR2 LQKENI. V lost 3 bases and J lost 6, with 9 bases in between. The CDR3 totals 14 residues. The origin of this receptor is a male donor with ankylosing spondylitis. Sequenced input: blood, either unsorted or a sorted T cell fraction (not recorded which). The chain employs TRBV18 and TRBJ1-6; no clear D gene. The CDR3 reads CASSPQSGNSPLHF. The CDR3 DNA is TGTGCCAGCTCACCCCAGTCTGGTAATTCACCCCTCCACTTT. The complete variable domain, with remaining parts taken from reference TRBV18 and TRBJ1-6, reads NAGVMQNPRHLVRRRGQEARLRCSPMKGHSHVYWYRQLPEEGLKFMVYLQKENIIDESGMPKERFSAEFPKEGPSILRIQQVVRGDSAAYFCASSPQSGNSPLHFGNGTRLTVT.